Listed below are T cell receptor beta chains from one sample, sequenced in a study of cytotoxic CD8 clonotypes in ibrutinib-treated CLL. Here immunoSEQ multiplex PCR was the method, and the copy in TCRdb shows in-frame clones only, minus some. This table holds around 250,000 clones, 60% to 75% found once. Source: PBMCs, taken after 24 months of ibrutinib treatment. The receptors were sampled from a human donor with chronic lymphocytic leukemia. Both conserved end residues are trimmed from each CDR3. Fields, in order: D gene, V gene, CDR3 protein. The D gene is left open where the match is weak.

D: .; V: TRBV7-9; CDR3: ASSFTGPDTQY
D: .; V: TRBV9; CDR3: ASSVARTAPYNEQF
D: .; V: TRBV11-2; CDR3: ASSLALEAF
D: TRBD1; V: TRBV28; CDR3: ASRRTGGGNQPQH
D: TRBD1; V: TRBV5-1; CDR3: ASSPSGTGGETQY
D: .; V: TRBV18; CDR3: ASSPDPGQLYGYT
D: TRBD1; V: TRBV15; CDR3: ATSRVGTGASKLF
D: TRBD1; V: TRBV27; CDR3: ASSPGQEDGEQF
D: .; V: TRBV9; CDR3: ASSPGSDNEQF
D: .; V: TRBV2; CDR3: ASEGGKNTEAF
D: TRBD1; V: TRBV30; CDR3: AWSVLGQGAFSYEQY
D: .; V: TRBV29-1; CDR3: SAAGRFGSGANVLT
D: .; V: TRBV28; CDR3: ASSSIRGTPKGNYGYT
D: .; V: TRBV5-8; CDR3: ASSLGPGPYEQY
D: .; V: TRBV2; CDR3: ASTGGNQPQH
D: .; V: TRBV4-3; CDR3: ASSIGSGREWDELF
D: TRBD1; V: TRBV27; CDR3: ASSGPQGESI
D: TRBD2; V: TRBV9; CDR3: ASSVAAGDNEQF
D: .; V: TRBV6-5; CDR3: ASSKGREGNQPQH
D: .; V: TRBV30; CDR3: AWRGREQETQY
D: TRBD1; V: TRBV5-4; CDR3: ASSPTGGNNEQF
D: .; V: TRBV4-1; CDR3: ASSREAGQDVSGSSYNEQF
D: .; V: TRBV7-9; CDR3: ASSERRADTEAF
D: .; V: TRBV7-9; CDR3: ASSPDSSTDTQY
D: .; V: TRBV5-4; CDR3: ASFSTRTEAF
D: TRBD1; V: TRBV2; CDR3: ASSLGQGAEADTQY
D: .; V: TRBV19; CDR3: ASSPASSYEQY
D: .; V: TRBV9; CDR3: ASSVGTGVGEKLF
D: .; V: TRBV19; CDR3: ASSSPAFVVGEKLF
D: .; V: TRBV9; CDR3: ASSLGRAGDEQY
D: TRBD1; V: TRBV29-1; CDR3: SVEVTGAGNTIY
D: .; V: TRBV5-1; CDR3: ASSLAVSGQETQY
D: .; V: TRBV6-1; CDR3: ASSDFPGGGRNTIY
D: .; V: TRBV10-3; CDR3: ATTGQTKKETQY
D: .; V: TRBV6-5; CDR3: ASSFGVRLYEQY
D: .; V: TRBV18; CDR3: ASSSLVYDEQY
D: TRBD2; V: TRBV6-5; CDR3: ASSNGLGGSYEQY
D: .; V: TRBV30; CDR3: AWSVPNSRQDNEKLF
D: TRBD1; V: TRBV29-1; CDR3: SVADRPYEQY
D: TRBD2; V: TRBV29-1; CDR3: SVEGLGAGAYYEQY
D: .; V: TRBV29-1; CDR3: SVRTESWNTEAF